The entry that follows covers one TCR beta chain sequence. In the original workflow: Estimation of nucleated cell counts relied on the amplification of reference gene primers. Profiling relied on immunoSEQ multiplex PCR, and the TCRdb table lists in-frame clones only, not all of them. Clone size and V and J calls were adopted from that table, with D and trimming inferred from the DNA. The data contain about 90,000 clones, around nine tenths of them singletons. The sample is drawn from a study of blood T cell repertoires in COVID-19. The CDR3 covers 15 residues. Germline CDR1 is LGHNA and CDR2 is YNFKEQ. V gave up 1 base and J gave up 2 bases, with 9 bases separating them.

Sequencing was performed on peripheral blood. The rearrangement joins TRBV4-2 to TRBJ1-3; D is perhaps TRBD1 (6 bases). This clonotype was obtained from a man aged 80 or over with active or convalescent COVID-19. The CDR3 loop reads CASSQGRGPGNTIYF. The CDR3 DNA reads as TGTGCCAGCAGCCAAGGGCGGGGGCCTGGAAACACCATATATTTT.